The 9 T cell receptor beta chains presented below share a single source sample, sequenced in a study of cytomegalovirus exposure and HLA in healthy donors. Use of 60 Vbeta and 13 Jbeta primers characterized the PCR. Measured with immunoSEQ multiplex PCR; TCRdb has only the in-frame clones, and not every one. Here the sample spans roughly 140,000 clones, approximately 80% being singletons. The sequencing input was PBMCs. The receptors were sampled from a male donor in good health and CMV-seronegative.

This clone was counted a single time. The chain employs TRBV7-8 and TRBJ1-1; TRBD1 is a possible D gene (5 bases). The V end was cut by 6 bases, the J end by 0 bases, with 11 bases between. The CDR3 has 14 residues. CDR1 SGHVS and CDR2 FQNEAQ come from the germline V gene. This CDR3 is CASRPTALNTEAFF. DNA for the CDR3: TGTGCCAGCAGACCGACAGCTTTGAACACTGAAGCTTTCTTT.

This clone occurred a few times. The chain combines TRBV11-2 with TRBJ1-6; the D gene is possibly TRBD1 (5 bases). Germline V gene data show CDR1 as SGHAT and CDR2 as FQNNGV. Trimming shortened V by 0 bases and J by 7 bases, and 16 bases separated the two germline ends. CDR3 length: 17 residues. DNA of the CDR3: TGTGCCAGCAGCTTAGATAACAGGCGGTTGGGGAATTCACCCCTCCACTTT. This sequence encodes CASSLDNRRLGNSPLHF.

The rearrangement joins TRBV10-3 to TRBJ1-2; 7 bases map to TRBD1. The V gene's germline CDR1 is ENHRY and CDR2 SYGVKD. The CDR3 spans 14 residues. Losses at the gene ends were 2 bases for V and 1 base for J; bases not matched to a gene: 1. In DNA form, the CDR3 reads TGTGCCATCAGTGAGGGGACAGTTAACTATGGCTACACCTTC. It translates to CAISEGTVNYGYTF.

This rearrangement joins TRBV7-7 to TRBJ2-7; possibly TRBD1 for D (6 bases). Germline V gene lookup returns CDR1 SSHAT and CDR2 FNYEAQ (reference sequence). The length of the CDR3 is 15 residues. The ends were cut back, 3 bases at V and 3 bases at J, with 15 bases in the middle. The CDR3 DNA reads as TGTGCCAGCAGCTTGCAACAGGGCCCCGGCTACGAGCAGTACTTC. Its protein product is CASSLQQGPGYEQYF.

V is TRBV10-1 and J is TRBJ2-5; possible D gene TRBD2, 6 bases. The DNA end lines up better with TRBJ2-7; the J call may be wrong. CDR3 length: 15 amino acids. Germline V gene data show CDR1 as WNHNN and CDR2 as SYGVQD (reference sequence). The CDR3 spells CASSDGGWGRHEQYF. In DNA, the CDR3 is TGCGCCAGCAGTGACGGGGGATGGGGGAGACACGAGCAGTACTTC.

The chain uses TRBV5-4 and TRBJ1-3; D may be TRBD1 (5 bases). Per germline, CDR1 SGHNT and CDR2 YYREEE (reference sequence). V lost 0 bases and J lost 7, with 17 bases in between. There are 16 residues in the CDR3. CDR3 DNA: TGTGCCAGCAGCTTGGACAACACCTTGCGGGGGAACACCATATATTTT. This codes for CASSLDNTLRGNTIYF.

The chain links TRBV19 to TRBJ1-1; no clear D. V lost 4 bases and J 4 bases, leaving 19 bases between the germline ends. The CDR3 extends over 16 amino acids. Germline CDR1 and CDR2: LNHDA and SQIVND (reference sequence). CDR3 nucleotides: TGTGCCAGTAGTAATCAGCTGGTCAATCCGGGCACTGAAGCTTTCTTT. Amino acids: CASSNQLVNPGTEAFF. Full variable domain (rest looked up from reference TRBV19 and TRBJ1-1): DGGITQSPKYLFRKEGQNVTLSCEQNLNHDAMYWYRQDPGQGLRLIYYSQIVNDFQKGDIAEGYSVSREKKESFPLTVTSAQKNPTAFYLCASSNQLVNPGTEAFFGQGTRLTVV.

This rearrangement joins TRBV9 to TRBJ1-2, with 7 bases matching TRBD1. Trimming at V came to 0 bases and at J to 7 bases, leaving 6 bases not matched to a gene. The germline V gene has CDR1 SGDLS and CDR2 YYNGEE. This CDR3 spans 14 amino acids. In nucleotides, the CDR3 is TGTGCCAGCAGCGTAGTGGGACAGTCGACTGGCTACACCTTC. It specifies CASSVVGQSTGYTF.

This chain uses TRBV6-5 with TRBJ1-2; D not certain. Germline values: CDR1 MNHEY, CDR2 SVGAGI. V lost 2 bases and J lost 10, with 17 bases in between. This CDR3 contains 14 residues. The CDR3 region has the DNA TGTGCCAGCAGTTACGATTCCGCCTTGATAGACTACACCTTC. Amino acids: CASSYDSALIDYTF.